The 26 T cell receptor beta chains in this list originate from one sample, sequenced in a study of blood T cell repertoires in COVID-19. The table came from immunoSEQ multiplex PCR; TCRdb's copy has only in-frame clones and leaves some out. The profile shows a few hundred thousand clones, less than 90% of them singletons. The sample consisted of peripheral blood. These receptors were collected from an older woman with COVID-19, enrolled during active disease.

The chain joins TRBV27 to TRBJ1-2; no reliable D call. V was clipped by 4 bases and J by 8 bases, with 14 bases between them. CDR1 is MNHEY and CDR2 is SMNVEV in the germline V gene (reference sequence). This CDR3 comprises 13 residues. The CDR3 spells CASSSSGSWGYTF. In DNA form, the CDR3 reads TGTGCCAGCAGTTCCTCCGGGTCGTGGGGCTACACCTTC.

The CDR3 DNA reads TGTGCCACCAGTGCTGCTGGACGGGGGGCTTCTTACAATGAGCAGTTCTTC. Its translation is CATSAAGRGASYNEQFF. The chain combines TRBV24-1 with TRBJ2-1, with D perhaps TRBD2 (7 bases). The CDR3 totals 17 residues. The ends were cut back, 5 bases at V and 4 bases at J, with 20 bases in the middle. Per the germline V gene, CDR1 is KGHDR and CDR2 is SFDVKD.

This chain joins TRBV12-3 or TRBV12-4 and TRBJ1-2; D is uncertain. This CDR3 region has 13 residues. Trimming stripped 2 bases from V and 4 bases from J, with 8 bases between. CDR3 loop: CASSLKQPYGYTF. The CDR3 nucleotides are TGTGCCAGCAGTTTAAAACAGCCCTATGGCTACACCTTC.

The chain uses TRBV30 and TRBJ2-5, with 10 nucleotides matching TRBD2. This CDR3 is 14 amino acids long. V trimming: 1 base; J trimming: 5 bases; junction bases outside the gene matches: 4. CDR1 is GTSNPN, CDR2 SVGIG, per germline (reference sequence). CDR3 loop: CAWSASGGYETQYF. The CDR3 coding sequence is TGTGCCTGGAGTGCTAGCGGGGGATATGAGACCCAGTACTTC. Full variable domain (missing parts from reference TRBV30 and TRBJ2-5): SQTIHQWPATLVQPVGSPLSLECTVEGTSNPNLYWYRQAAGRGLQLLFYSVGIGQISSEVPQNLSASRPQDRQFILSSKKLLLSDSGFYLCAWSASGGYETQYFGPGTRLLVL.

This clone came up once. The chain joins TRBV27 to TRBJ2-7; D might be TRBD2 (5 bases). V was clipped by 6 bases and J by 3 bases, with 18 bases between them. Germline assignment: CDR1 MNHEY and CDR2 SMNVEV (reference sequence). This CDR3 has 15 amino acids. CDR3 sequence reads: CASSWVRENVYEQYF. The CDR3 bases are TGTGCCAGCAGCTGGGTGAGGGAAAATGTCTACGAGCAGTACTTC.

The chain's CDR3 is CASSQDSRNEKLFF. CDR3 in DNA: TGCGCCAGCAGCCAGGACAGCCGTAATGAAAAACTGTTTTTT. V gene TRBV5-1 combines with J gene TRBJ1-4; the D gene is possibly TRBD1 (6 bases). Germline V gene sequence: CDR1 SGHRS, CDR2 YFSETQ. Trimming took 4 bases from V and 4 from J, leaving 11 bases between them. This CDR3 comprises 14 residues.

J is TRBJ2-3 and V is TRBV4-1, with 14 bases aligning to TRBD2. From germline, CDR1 is MGHRA and CDR2 YSYEKL. This CDR3 is 18 amino acids long. Trimming removed 2 bases from V and 2 bases from J; junction bases left unmatched: 6. CDR3 DNA sequence: TGCGCCAGCAGCCAATTACCGGGACTAGCGGGGGCCACAGATACGCAGTATTTT. Its translation is CASSQLPGLAGATDTQYF.

The V gene is TRBV5-8, the J gene TRBJ1-1; D gene unclear. V lost 0 bases and J lost 1, with 10 bases in between. Looked up from germline, CDR1 is SGHTS and CDR2 is YDEGEE. The CDR3 totals 15 residues. The CDR3 coding sequence is TGTGCCAGCAGCTTGGCAGGCGCTTCGAACACTGAAGCTTTCTTT. Translating it yields CASSLAGASNTEAFF.

The chain joins TRBV23-1 to TRBJ1-3, with D possibly matching TRBD1 (5 bases). TRBV23-1 is an ORF for which the function is uncertain. V gave up 8 bases and J gave up 3 bases, with 17 bases separating them. This CDR3 region has 15 residues. CDR3 loop: CASFLKGFNGNTIYF. CDR3 coding DNA: TGCGCCAGCTTTCTAAAGGGGTTTAATGGAAACACCATATATTTT.

The chain recombines TRBV29-1 with TRBJ1-4; D gene ambiguous. The germline gives CDR1 SQVTM, CDR2 ANQGSEA. Trimming removed 3 bases from V and 3 bases from J, with 8 bases in between. CDR3 length: 13 residues. DNA of the CDR3: TGCAGCGTTGACGGCGGGGCTAATGAAAAACTGTTTTTT. Translating gives CSVDGGANEKLFF.

This clone is a singleton in its sample. The chain employs TRBV10-3 and TRBJ1-2; 7 nucleotides match TRBD1. V lost 6 bases, J lost 3 bases, and 7 bases stayed unmatched. The CDR3 is 14 residues long. The germline gives CDR1 ENHRY, CDR2 SYGVKD. Written as DNA, the CDR3 is TGTGCCATCAGCGGTTTACAGGGGTACTATGGCTACACCTTC. Its protein is CAISGLQGYYGYTF.

The table lists this clone with a few counts. The chain carries TRBV28 and TRBJ2-3; 8 bases agree with TRBD2. Germline CDR1 and CDR2: MDHEN and SYDVKM. This CDR3 spans 16 amino acids. V lost 2 bases to trimming and J lost 4 bases; unmatched junction nucleotides: 8. The CDR3 reads CASSLSGGGRADTQYF. CDR3 nucleotides: TGTGCCAGCAGTTTAAGCGGCGGGGGGCGTGCAGATACGCAGTATTTT.

The chain couples TRBV5-4 to TRBJ2-1; D might be TRBD2 (6 bases). From germline, CDR1 is SGHNT and CDR2 YYREEE (reference sequence). This CDR3 has 18 residues. V dropped 4 bases and J dropped 8 bases, with 28 bases sitting between them. CDR3: CASSRMGEVATQEDEQFF. CDR3 nucleotide sequence: TGTGCCAGCAGCCGCATGGGGGAGGTAGCTACTCAGGAGGATGAGCAGTTCTTC. Drawing the rest from reference TRBV5-4 and TRBJ2-1, the complete variable domain is ETGVTQSPTHLIKTRGQQVTLRCSSQSGHNTVSWYQQALGQGPQFIFQYYREEENGRGNFPPRFSGLQFPNYSSELNVNALELDDSALYLCASSRMGEVATQEDEQFFGPGTRLTVL.

V usage is TRBV4-2 and J usage is TRBJ2-1; D is perhaps TRBD1 (5 bases). The V gene lost 4 bases and the J gene lost 0 bases, with 19 bases spanning the gap. The CDR3 spans 18 residues. Germline V gene lookup returns CDR1 LGHNA and CDR2 YNFKEQ. The CDR3 reads CASSPTLGAAVSYNEQFF. CDR3 coding DNA: TGTGCCAGCAGCCCCACCCTTGGGGCAGCAGTCTCCTACAATGAGCAGTTCTTC.

This sequence joins TRBV6-2 or TRBV6-3 and TRBJ1-1, with 11 bases identical to TRBD1. The CDR3 sequence is 17 residues long. Germline CDR1 is MNHEY and CDR2 is SVGEGT. The ends lost 0 bases at V and 8 bases at J; junction bases unmatched: 11. CDR3 coding DNA: TGTGCCAGCAGTTACTCGATCCCGGCGGGGACAGGGGGGGAAGCTTTCTTT. Its translation: CASSYSIPAGTGGEAFF.

This clone came up a few times. The CDR3 region has the DNA TGCAGTGCGACCTCAGGGGGTGGCTACACCTTC. Residues: CSATSGGGYTF. The rearrangement links TRBV20-1 to TRBJ1-2; 7 bases are a match to TRBD1. V shed 6 bases and J 7 bases; nucleotides not matched to a gene: 5. This CDR3 contains 11 residues. From germline, CDR1 is DFQATT and CDR2 SNEGSKA (reference sequence).

This clone was counted between two and nine times. The chain joins TRBV19 to TRBJ2-7, with 7 bases aligning to TRBD1. CDR3 length equals 17 residues. The junction had 9 bases not matched to a gene; V was cut back by 1 base and J by 0 bases. The V gene's germline CDR1 is LNHDA and CDR2 SQIVND (reference sequence). The CDR3 DNA follows: TGTGCCAGTAGTATAGTCCCCGGGACAGCCGCCTCCTACGAGCAGTACTTC. Translation gives CASSIVPGTAASYEQYF.

This clone was recorded only once. The chain joins TRBV12-3 or TRBV12-4 to TRBJ2-7, with D possibly matching TRBD1 (6 bases). Trimming removed 6 bases from V and 3 bases from J, with 12 bases in between. The length of the CDR3 is 13 residues. This CDR3 reads CASSKGHSYEQYF. In nucleotides, the CDR3 is TGTGCCAGCAGCAAGGGACATAGCTACGAGCAGTACTTC.

The chain uses TRBV19 and TRBJ1-1; no definite D call. Per germline, CDR1 LNHDA and CDR2 SQIVND (reference sequence). V lost 7 bases and J lost 2, with 11 bases in between. The CDR3 totals 13 residues. CDR3 loop: CASIPDSNTEAFF. The CDR3 DNA is TGTGCCAGTATCCCGGACTCAAACACTGAAGCTTTCTTT.

This clone was recorded once. The chain carries TRBV6-2 or TRBV6-3 and TRBJ2-6, with 7 bases identical to TRBD2. V lost 5 bases and J lost 0; bases outside the gene matches: 7. Germline CDR1 MNHEY, CDR2 SVGEGT. The CDR3 spans 17 residues. The DNA of the CDR3 is TGTGCCAGCAGTCACGGACTAGGCAGCTCTGGGGCCAACGTCCTGACTTTC. Encoded protein: CASSHGLGSSGANVLTF.

This rearrangement joins TRBV5-1 to TRBJ2-2; a weak D match, TRBD1 (7 bases). Per germline, CDR1 SGHRS and CDR2 YFSETQ. V lost 6 bases to trimming and J lost 6 bases, with 18 bases between them. There are 15 residues in the CDR3. The CDR3 DNA follows: TGCGCCAGCACTTTGGGTGCAGGGGGGTCCGGGGAGCTGTTTTTT. Residues: CASTLGAGGSGELFF.

This chain joins TRBV18 and TRBJ2-3, with 13 bases lining up with TRBD2. CDR1 KGHSH and CDR2 LQKENI come from the germline V gene. With V trimmed by 3 bases and J by 4 bases, 7 bases remained unmatched. CDR3 length equals 17 residues. The CDR3 is CASSPSTSGGRADTQYF. The DNA of the CDR3 is TGTGCCAGCTCACCCTCGACTAGCGGGGGGCGGGCAGATACGCAGTATTTT.

With regard to this clone: Within the sample, other DNA sequences also encode this same CDR3. The chain couples TRBV27 to TRBJ2-5; the D gene is possibly TRBD1 (5 bases). With 6 bases removed from V and 4 bases from J, the gap between germline ends came to 12 bases. CDR3 length: 13 amino acids. Germline lookup yields CDR1 MNHEY and CDR2 SMNVEV (reference sequence). The CDR3 coding sequence is TGTGCCAGCAGCCCCCAGGGTCGAGAGACCCAGTACTTC. Its translation is CASSPQGRETQYF.

The chain recombines TRBV5-1 with TRBJ2-7; a weak D match, TRBD1 (6 bases). The CDR3 is 13 residues long. Germline V gene lookup returns CDR1 SGHRS and CDR2 YFSETQ. Trimming cost V 0 bases and J 7 bases, with 11 bases left between them. CDR3 sequence: CASSLEQGREQYF. The DNA of the CDR3 is TGCGCCAGCAGCTTGGAACAGGGTAGGGAGCAGTACTTC.

The rearrangement uses TRBV7-9 and TRBJ2-2, with D maybe TRBD2 (6 bases). The CDR3 is made up of 15 amino acids. CDR1 and CDR2 from the germline V gene are SEHNR and FQNEAQ (reference sequence). V lost 4 bases, J lost 6 bases, and 15 bases lay in between. The CDR3 reads CASSSSGGKAGELFF. In DNA, the CDR3 is TGTGCCAGCAGCTCGTCAGGCGGGAAGGCCGGGGAGCTGTTTTTT.

The genes are TRBV18 and TRBJ2-5; 12 bases fit TRBD2. Germline lookup yields CDR1 KGHSH and CDR2 LQKENI. The V gene end was trimmed by 4 bases and the J gene end by 0 bases; junction bases not matched to a gene: 3. The CDR3 extends over 16 amino acids. The CDR3 loop is CASSLGLAGNQETQYF. Written as DNA, the CDR3 is TGTGCCAGCTCACTGGGACTAGCGGGCAACCAAGAGACCCAGTACTTC.